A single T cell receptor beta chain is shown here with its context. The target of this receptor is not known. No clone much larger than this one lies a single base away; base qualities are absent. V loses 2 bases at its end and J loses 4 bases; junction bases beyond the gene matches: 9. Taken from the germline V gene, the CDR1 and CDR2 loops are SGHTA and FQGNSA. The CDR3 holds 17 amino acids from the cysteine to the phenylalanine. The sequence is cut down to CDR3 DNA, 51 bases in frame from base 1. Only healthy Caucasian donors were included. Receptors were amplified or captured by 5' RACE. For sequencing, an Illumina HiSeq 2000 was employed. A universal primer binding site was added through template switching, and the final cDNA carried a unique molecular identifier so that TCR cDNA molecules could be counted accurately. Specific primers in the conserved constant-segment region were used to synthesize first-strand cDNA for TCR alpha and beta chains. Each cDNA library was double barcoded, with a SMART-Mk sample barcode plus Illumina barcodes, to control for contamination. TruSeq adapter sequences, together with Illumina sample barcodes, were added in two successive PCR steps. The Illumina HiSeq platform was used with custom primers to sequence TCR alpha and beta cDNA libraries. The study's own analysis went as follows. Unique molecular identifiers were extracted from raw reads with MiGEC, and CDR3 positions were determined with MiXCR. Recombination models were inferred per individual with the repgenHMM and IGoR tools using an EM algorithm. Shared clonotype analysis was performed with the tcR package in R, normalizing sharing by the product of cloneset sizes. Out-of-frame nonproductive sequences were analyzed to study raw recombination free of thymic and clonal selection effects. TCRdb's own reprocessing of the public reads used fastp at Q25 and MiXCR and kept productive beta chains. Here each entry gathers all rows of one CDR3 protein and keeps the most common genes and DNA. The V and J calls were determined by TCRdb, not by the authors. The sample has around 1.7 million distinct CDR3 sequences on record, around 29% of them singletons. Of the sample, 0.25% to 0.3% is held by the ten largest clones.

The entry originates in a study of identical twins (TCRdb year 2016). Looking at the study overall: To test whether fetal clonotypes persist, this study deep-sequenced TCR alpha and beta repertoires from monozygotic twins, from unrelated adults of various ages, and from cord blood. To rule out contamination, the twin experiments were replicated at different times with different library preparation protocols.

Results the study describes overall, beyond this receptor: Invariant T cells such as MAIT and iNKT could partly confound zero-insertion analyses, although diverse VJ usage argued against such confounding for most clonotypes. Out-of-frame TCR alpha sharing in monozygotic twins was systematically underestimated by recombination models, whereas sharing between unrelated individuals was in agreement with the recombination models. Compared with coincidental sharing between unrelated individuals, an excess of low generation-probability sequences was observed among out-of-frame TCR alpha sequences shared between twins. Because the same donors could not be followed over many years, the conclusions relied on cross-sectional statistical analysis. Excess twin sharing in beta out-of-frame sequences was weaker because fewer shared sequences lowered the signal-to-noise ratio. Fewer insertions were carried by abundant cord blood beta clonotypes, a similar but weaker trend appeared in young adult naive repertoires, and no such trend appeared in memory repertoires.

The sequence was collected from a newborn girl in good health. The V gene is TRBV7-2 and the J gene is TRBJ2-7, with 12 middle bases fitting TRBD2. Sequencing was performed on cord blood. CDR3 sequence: CASSLMTSGSTFYEQYF. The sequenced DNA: TGTGCCAGCAGCTTAATGACTAGCGGGAGTACCTTTTACGAGCAGTACTTC.